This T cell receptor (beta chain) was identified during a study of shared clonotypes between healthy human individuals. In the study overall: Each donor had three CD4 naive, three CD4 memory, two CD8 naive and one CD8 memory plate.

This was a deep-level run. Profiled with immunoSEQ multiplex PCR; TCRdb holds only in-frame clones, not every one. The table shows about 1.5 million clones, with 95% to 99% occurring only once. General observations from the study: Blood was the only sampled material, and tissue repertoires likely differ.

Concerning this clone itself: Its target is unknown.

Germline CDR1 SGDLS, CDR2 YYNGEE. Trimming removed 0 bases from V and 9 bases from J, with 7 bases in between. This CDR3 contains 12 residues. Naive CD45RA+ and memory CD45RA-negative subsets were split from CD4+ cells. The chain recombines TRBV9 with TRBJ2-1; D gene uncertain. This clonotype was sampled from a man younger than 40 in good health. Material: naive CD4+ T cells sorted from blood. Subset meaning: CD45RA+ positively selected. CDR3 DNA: TGTGCCAGCAGCGTAGCGGATTCTGAGCAGTTCTTC. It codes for CASSVADSEQFF. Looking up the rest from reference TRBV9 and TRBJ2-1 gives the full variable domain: DSGVTQTPKHLITATGQRVTLRCSPRSGDLSVYWYQQSLDQGLQFLIQYYNGEERAKGNILERFSAQQFPDLHSELNLSSLELGDSALYFCASSVADSEQFFGPGTRLTVL.